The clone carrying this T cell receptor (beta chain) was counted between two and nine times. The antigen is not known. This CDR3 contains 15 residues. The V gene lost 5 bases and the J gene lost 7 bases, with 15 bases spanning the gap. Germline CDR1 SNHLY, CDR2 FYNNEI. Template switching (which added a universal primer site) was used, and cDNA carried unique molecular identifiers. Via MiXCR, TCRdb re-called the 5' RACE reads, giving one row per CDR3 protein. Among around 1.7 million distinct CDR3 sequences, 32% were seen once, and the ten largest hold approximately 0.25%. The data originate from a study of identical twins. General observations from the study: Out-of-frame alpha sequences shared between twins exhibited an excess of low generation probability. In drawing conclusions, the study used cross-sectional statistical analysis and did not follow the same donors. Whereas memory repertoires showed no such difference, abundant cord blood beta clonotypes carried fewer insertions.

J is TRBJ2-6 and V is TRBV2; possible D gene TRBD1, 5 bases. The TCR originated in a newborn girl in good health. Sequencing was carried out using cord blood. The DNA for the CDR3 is TGTGCCAGCAGTTTAGTTACAGGAAAAGCCAACGTCCTGACTTTC. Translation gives CASSLVTGKANVLTF.